A single sample gave rise to the 31 T cell receptor beta chains below, sequenced in a study of blood T cell repertoires in COVID-19. This table comes from immunoSEQ multiplex PCR, and its TCRdb copy is limited to in-frame clones, with some not included. This sample has 97,000 or so clones; about 85% occur once, and the top ten carry roughly 2%. Sequencing was done on a sample of peripheral blood. The receptors come from a man aged 45 to 65 with active COVID-19.

CDR3 coding DNA: TGTGCCAGCAGCCACGACGGGGGTGAAGCTTTCTTT. Protein product: CASSHDGGEAFF. This chain links TRBV6-5 with TRBJ1-1; D is possibly TRBD1 (5 bases). CDR3 length: 12 amino acids. The V end lost 6 bases, the J end lost 7 bases, and 12 bases lay between the germline ends. Looked up from germline, CDR1 is MNHEY and CDR2 is SVGAGI.

The rearrangement uses TRBV5-1 and TRBJ1-4; D may be TRBD1 (5 bases). The CDR3 sequence is 15 residues long. V lost 2 bases to trimming and J lost 4 bases, with 12 bases between them. Germline-derived CDR1 and CDR2 are SGHRS and YFSETQ. DNA for the CDR3: TGCGCCAGCAGCTTCTCCAGACAGCTTAATGAAAAACTGTTTTTT. Protein: CASSFSRQLNEKLFF.

The chain couples TRBV7-2 to TRBJ2-2; TRBD2 agrees at 11 bases. CDR3 size: 15 residues. Per germline, CDR1 SGHTA and CDR2 FQGNSA. The V and J ends lost 2 bases and 4 bases, in that order; junction bases with no gene match: 0. This CDR3 is CASSLLAGGTGELFF. In DNA, the CDR3 is TGTGCCAGCAGCTTACTAGCGGGGGGCACCGGGGAGCTGTTTTTT.

This clone appeared a few times. CDR3 bases: TGTGCCAGCAGTGAGGGGACAGTGACCCTCTACGAGCAGTACTTC. Its translation: CASSEGTVTLYEQYF. V is TRBV6-6 and J is TRBJ2-7; 7 bases agree with TRBD1. Germline CDR1 is MNHNY and CDR2 is SVGAGI (reference sequence). There are 15 residues in the CDR3. V was pared by 5 bases and J by 3 bases, with 10 bases of the junction left unmatched.

The V call is TRBV6-5, the J call TRBJ1-5; TRBD1 might be the D (5 bases). Germline V lookup: CDR1 MNHEY, CDR2 SVGAGI. The CDR3 extends over 14 amino acids. The V end was cut by 0 bases, the J end by 5 bases, with 8 bases between. The CDR3 is CASSYSSRDQPQHF. In nucleotides, the CDR3 is TGTGCCAGCAGTTACTCATCCAGGGATCAGCCCCAGCATTTT.

The genes are TRBV18 and TRBJ2-2; unclear D gene. V lost 2 bases to trimming and J lost 10 bases, with 8 bases between them. The CDR3 loop spans 12 amino acids. Germline assignment: CDR1 KGHSH and CDR2 LQKENI. This CDR3 reads CASSPALTELFF. CDR3 nucleotide sequence: TGTGCCAGCTCACCAGCGCTTACGGAGCTGTTTTTT.

J is TRBJ1-4 and V is TRBV4-2, with TRBD1 identical over 7 bases. CDR3 size: 15 residues. Germline loops: CDR1 LGHNA, CDR2 YNFKEQ. With 4 bases clipped from V and 4 bases from J, the junction kept 6 bases outside the gene matches. CDR3: CASSPTDRDNEKLFF. As DNA, the CDR3 is TGTGCCAGCAGCCCGACAGACAGGGATAATGAAAAACTGTTTTTT.

The rearrangement joins TRBV7-2 to TRBJ2-7; 10 bases agree with TRBD2. V shed 3 bases, J shed 1 base, and the junction held 0 bases outside the gene matches. Germline V gives CDR1 SGHTA, CDR2 FQGNSA. The CDR3 has 14 residues. The CDR3 sequence is CASSFSGGSYEQYF. CDR3 nucleotides: TGTGCCAGCAGCTTTAGCGGGGGGTCCTACGAGCAGTACTTC. Filled out from reference TRBV7-2 and TRBJ2-7, the complete variable domain reads GAGVSQSPSNKVTEKGKDVELRCDPISGHTALYWYRQSLGQGLEFLIYFQGNSAPDKSGLPSDRFSAERTGGSVSTLTIQRTQQEDSAVYLCASSFSGGSYEQYFGPGTRLTVT.

V usage is TRBV15 and J usage is TRBJ2-5, with D perhaps TRBD2 (6 bases). The CDR3 covers 16 residues. Trimming shortened V by 0 bases and J by 1 base, and 12 bases separated the two germline ends. Germline V gene lookup returns CDR1 LNHNV and CDR2 YYDKDF (reference sequence). Here the CDR3 reads CATSRDHGGLQETQYF. The CDR3 DNA reads as TGTGCCACCAGCAGAGATCATGGGGGACTCCAAGAGACCCAGTACTTC.

This clone showed up just once. This chain links TRBV6-5 with TRBJ1-1; 9 nucleotides align to TRBD1. J was trimmed by 6 bases and V by 6 bases; bases with no gene match: 8. Germline lookup yields CDR1 MNHEY and CDR2 SVGAGI. This CDR3 is built from 14 residues. The CDR3 DNA sequence: TGTGCCAGCAGACGGACAGGGGCGATAGCTGAAGCTTTCTTT. It specifies CASRRTGAIAEAFF.

This clone was recorded only once. This rearrangement joins TRBV3-1 (or the pseudogene TRBV3-2) to TRBJ1-3, with D possibly TRBD1 on 5 matching bases. The CDR3 loop spans 17 amino acids. V shed 2 bases and J shed 0 bases, with 14 bases lying between them. Germline CDR1 is LGHDT and CDR2 is YNNKEL (reference sequence). Here the CDR3 reads CASSQPAGRTSGNTIYF. DNA for the CDR3: TGTGCCAGCAGCCAACCGGCAGGGCGAACCTCTGGAAACACCATATATTTT.

The chain couples TRBV4-1 to TRBJ1-3; possibly TRBD1 for D (6 bases). CDR3 length equals 17 residues. CDR1 and CDR2 from the germline V gene are MGHRA and YSYEKL. Trimming cost V 3 bases and J 2 bases, with 17 bases left between them. As DNA, the CDR3 is TGCGCCAGCAGCCATTGGGACACTCCTACTACTGGAAACACCATATATTTT. It specifies CASSHWDTPTTGNTIYF.

J is TRBJ2-7 and V is TRBV21-1; TRBD2, the D gene given by the table, was not confirmed from the DNA. TRBV21-1 represents a pseudogene. The CDR3 has 15 residues. The CDR3 loop is CASSKGRGGSYEQYF. In DNA form, the CDR3 reads TGTGCCAGCAGCAAAGGGCGCGGGGGGTCTTACGAGCAGTACTTC.

This chain links TRBV5-4 with TRBJ1-2; TRBD1 agrees at 8 bases. Looked up from germline, CDR1 is SGHNT and CDR2 is YYREEE (reference sequence). The CDR3 length is 15 residues. Trimming took 3 bases from V and 3 from J; bases not matched to a gene: 7. CDR3 sequence reads: CASSYGQGAHYGYTF. The CDR3 nucleotides are TGTGCCAGCAGCTACGGACAGGGCGCTCACTATGGCTACACCTTC.

This clone was counted a single time. This chain links TRBV27 with TRBJ1-6, with D hard to call. The germline CDR1 and CDR2 sequences are MNHEY and SMNVEV (reference sequence). V lost 0 bases to trimming and J lost 5 bases, with 8 bases between them. This CDR3 has 15 amino acids. CDR3 nucleotides: TGTGCCAGCAGTTTATCGGCGGAACATAATTCACCCCTCCACTTT. It specifies CASSLSAEHNSPLHF.

This chain links TRBV27 with TRBJ1-6, with TRBD1 identical over 8 bases. CDR3 size: 15 residues. Germline CDR1 MNHEY, CDR2 SMNVEV (reference sequence). Trimming removed 8 bases from V and 4 bases from J; junction bases left unmatched: 7. The CDR3 region is CASQNRDRYNSPLHF. The CDR3 DNA sequence: TGTGCCAGCCAAAACCGGGACAGGTATAATTCACCCCTCCACTTT.

This chain uses TRBV2 with TRBJ2-3; the D is unclear. The length of the CDR3 is 14 residues. Trimming removed 4 bases at V and 0 bases at J, with 8 bases between. Germline CDR1 is SNHLY and CDR2 is FYNNEI. CDR3 residues: CASSVMGSTDTQYF. The CDR3 DNA follows: TGTGCCAGCAGTGTAATGGGCAGCACAGATACGCAGTATTTT.

The chain is built from TRBV15 and TRBJ1-2; a weak D match, TRBD1 (5 bases). Per germline, CDR1 LNHNV and CDR2 YYDKDF (reference sequence). V shed 0 bases and J shed 6 bases, with 11 bases lying between them. The CDR3 extends over 14 amino acids. CDR3 amino acids: CATSRDPGGNGYTF. As DNA, the CDR3 is TGTGCCACCAGCAGAGATCCGGGGGGGAATGGCTACACCTTC.

The chain has TRBV30 and TRBJ2-2, with 10 bases aligning to TRBD2. Germline V lookup: CDR1 GTSNPN, CDR2 SVGIG (reference sequence). V gave up 5 bases and J gave up 5 bases; unmatched junction bases: 5. The CDR3 is made up of 14 amino acids. The DNA for the CDR3 is TGTGCCTGGGAACTAGCGGGGAGGACCGGGGAGCTGTTTTTT. Translation: CAWELAGRTGELFF.

This rearrangement joins TRBV11-1 to TRBJ1-4; no firm D call. Germline assignment: CDR1 SGHAT and CDR2 FQDESV (reference sequence). V was cut by 4 bases and J by 7 bases, with 16 bases left in between. This CDR3 is 15 amino acids long. CDR3 DNA sequence: TGTGCCAGCAGCTCTACGGTCCACCGCGGTGAAAAACTGTTTTTT. This encodes CASSSTVHRGEKLFF.

The rearrangement uses TRBV16 and TRBJ2-2; 7 positions agree with TRBD2. J gave up 4 bases and V 4 bases, and 0 bases lay outside the gene matches. From germline, CDR1 is KGHSY and CDR2 FQNENV. This CDR3 comprises 13 residues. The CDR3 DNA is TGTGCCAGCAGCCCTAGCGGCACCGGGGAGCTGTTTTTT. This encodes CASSPSGTGELFF.

This clone was seen only a few times. The rearrangement joins TRBV5-1 to TRBJ2-7, with TRBD1 matching over 10 bases. CDR3 length: 15 residues. V gave up 5 bases and J gave up 3 bases; unmatched junction bases: 8. Germline V lookup: CDR1 SGHRS, CDR2 YFSETQ. The CDR3: CASSQMGQGNYEQYF. The CDR3 DNA sequence: TGCGCCAGCAGTCAAATGGGACAGGGGAACTACGAGCAGTACTTC. Full variable domain (rest looked up from reference TRBV5-1 and TRBJ2-7): KAGVTQTPRYLIKTRGQQVTLSCSPISGHRSVSWYQQTPGQGLQFLFEYFSETQRNKGNFPGRFSGRQFSNSRSEMNVSTLELGDSALYLCASSQMGQGNYEQYFGPGTRLTVT.

The rearrangement joins TRBV15 to TRBJ2-1; D possibly corresponds to TRBD2 (5 bases). Germline values: CDR1 LNHNV, CDR2 YYDKDF (reference sequence). CDR3 length equals 14 residues. V was shortened by 5 bases and J by 6 bases, with 14 bases between the two germline ends. The CDR3 loop reads CATSAPGFGNEQFF. The CDR3 nucleotides read TGTGCCACCAGCGCCCCGGGGTTTGGCAATGAGCAGTTCTTC.

The J gene is TRBJ2-1, the V gene TRBV9; 12 nucleotides agree with TRBD1. Trimming at V came to 3 bases and at J to 8 bases, leaving 9 bases not matched to a gene. Germline-derived CDR1 and CDR2 are SGDLS and YYNGEE. This CDR3 is 16 amino acids long. CDR3 region: CASSGDRGRVIDEQFF. The CDR3 coding sequence is TGTGCCAGCAGCGGGGACAGGGGGCGCGTAATAGATGAGCAGTTCTTC.

The chain links TRBV6-5 to TRBJ1-6; D is perhaps TRBD1 (6 bases). Germline V CDR1 and CDR2: MNHEY, SVGAGI. Trimming pared 4 bases from V and 6 bases from J, leaving 10 bases between. This CDR3 spans 14 amino acids. This CDR3 reads CASSSGHLNSPLHF. CDR3 DNA: TGTGCCAGCAGTTCGGGACACCTTAATTCACCCCTCCACTTT.

V and J are TRBV9 and TRBJ2-3, with D possibly TRBD2 on 7 matching bases. CDR1 is SGDLS, CDR2 YYNGEE, per germline. V was clipped by 6 bases and J by 3 bases, with 17 bases between them. This CDR3 spans 15 amino acids. The CDR3 spells CASTRSGGLTDTQYF. As DNA, the CDR3 is TGTGCCAGCACGAGGTCGGGGGGCCTAACAGATACGCAGTATTTT.

The chain couples TRBV5-8 to TRBJ1-4; perhaps TRBD1 as D (5 bases). Deletions cut 10 bases from V and 7 bases from J, with 14 bases between. In germline, CDR1 is SGHTS, CDR2 YDEGEE. The CDR3 is 12 residues long. In DNA, the CDR3 is TGTGCCTCCCGCAGGGTTGGTGAAAAACTGTTTTTT. Encoded protein: CASRRVGEKLFF.

The gene calls are TRBV7-2 and TRBJ1-2; D is perhaps TRBD1 (6 bases). The CDR3 length is 14 residues. The germline CDR1 and CDR2 sequences are SGHTA and FQGNSA. The germline V and J ends were trimmed by 6 bases and 6 bases, with 17 bases remaining between them. CDR3 sequence: CASSPPRRGHGYTF. CDR3 in DNA: TGTGCCAGCAGTCCTCCCCGCAGGGGACATGGCTACACCTTC.

CDR3 nucleotide sequence: TGTGCCAGCAGCGTACGAACAGGCGCTGGAAACACCATATATTTT. This encodes CASSVRTGAGNTIYF. The chain is built from TRBV9 and TRBJ1-3; perhaps TRBD1 as D (5 bases). The CDR3 is 15 residues long. Germline CDR1 reads SGDLS; CDR2 reads YYNGEE. Trimming took 1 base from V and 2 from J, leaving 10 bases between them.

V is TRBV5-1 and J is TRBJ2-5; tentative D call: TRBD2 (5 bases). The V end was cut by 2 bases, the J end by 5 bases, with 10 bases between. CDR3 size: 13 residues. Germline CDR1 reads SGHRS; CDR2 reads YFSETQ. The CDR3 nucleotides are TGCGCCAGCAGCTTTTCGGGGTGGGAGACCCAGTACTTC. Protein product: CASSFSGWETQYF.

The count of this clone is one. The chain employs TRBV6-5 and TRBJ2-3; perhaps TRBD2 as D (5 bases). The germline gives CDR1 MNHEY, CDR2 SVGAGI. V lost 7 bases and J 1 base, leaving 9 bases between the germline ends. The CDR3 consists of 13 residues. In DNA, the CDR3 is TGTGCCAGCACCCCCGGGGGCACAGATACGCAGTATTTT. It yields the protein CASTPGGTDTQYF.